A selection of T cell receptor beta chains follows, all from one sample in a study of OX40 agonist ivuxolimab in advanced cancers. The protocol was immunoSEQ multiplex PCR, while the TCRdb copy is restricted to in-frame clones and leaves out a portion. Of 77,000 or so clones in the sample, 90% to 95% were seen once. This specimen was CD4+ or CD8+ T cells sorted from blood, taken in a trial of the OX40 agonist ivuxolimab. These receptors were obtained from an adult with an advanced solid tumor such as melanoma, head and neck, liver or kidney cancer. Each CDR3 is given with its conserved first and last residue. The D gene is left open where the match is weak. Clone sizes are given selectively: once, few, many, or a class where the clone is expanded.

abundance: -
j_gene: TRBJ2-1
v_gene: TRBV6-6
d_gene: TRBD2
CDR3nt: TGTGCCAGCAGTCCTGGACTAGCGGTGGGACTTTCGGAGCAGTTCTTC
CDR3aa: CASSPGLAVGLSEQFF

abundance: -
j_gene: TRBJ1-1
v_gene: TRBV6-1
d_gene: -
CDR3nt: TGTGCCAGCAGTACTCTTGACCTGAACACTGAAGCTTTCTTT
CDR3aa: CASSTLDLNTEAFF

abundance: -
j_gene: TRBJ1-2
v_gene: TRBV2
d_gene: -
CDR3nt: TGTGCCAGTCGAATTGGGTCTGTAACGGGCTACACCTTC
CDR3aa: CASRIGSVTGYTF

abundance: -
j_gene: TRBJ2-7
v_gene: TRBV10-1
d_gene: -
CDR3nt: TGCGCCAGCAGTCCCGGGGACTCCTACGAGCAGTACTTC
CDR3aa: CASSPGDSYEQYF

abundance: -
j_gene: TRBJ2-7
v_gene: TRBV19
d_gene: -
CDR3nt: TGTGCCAGTAGTAGAGCTTCGAGCCCCTCCTACGAGCAGTACTTC
CDR3aa: CASSRASSPSYEQYF

abundance: -
j_gene: TRBJ2-3
v_gene: TRBV7-8
d_gene: TRBD1
CDR3nt: TGTGCCAGCAGCTTAGCAGACAGGGGAGATACGCAGTATTTT
CDR3aa: CASSLADRGDTQYF

abundance: -
j_gene: TRBJ2-1
v_gene: TRBV4-2
d_gene: TRBD2
CDR3nt: TGTGCCAGCAGCCAAGGTCCAGCGGGAGATTATCACAATGAGCAGTTCTTC
CDR3aa: CASSQGPAGDYHNEQFF

abundance: -
j_gene: TRBJ2-2
v_gene: TRBV18
d_gene: -
CDR3nt: TGTGCCAGCTCATCTTACACGGACTTCACCGGGGAGCTGTTTTTT
CDR3aa: CASSSYTDFTGELFF

abundance: -
j_gene: TRBJ2-2
v_gene: TRBV30
d_gene: -
CDR3nt: TGTGCCTGGACCACCGGGGCCGGGGAGCTGTTTTTT
CDR3aa: CAWTTGAGELFF

abundance: -
j_gene: TRBJ1-2
v_gene: TRBV10-3
d_gene: -
CDR3nt: TGTGCCATCAGTTCAGGGGTAGACTATGGCTACACCTTC
CDR3aa: CAISSGVDYGYTF

abundance: -
j_gene: TRBJ1-2
v_gene: TRBV6-6
d_gene: -
CDR3nt: TGTGCCAGCAGTCCGGGACCTGGCTACACCTTC
CDR3aa: CASSPGPGYTF

abundance: -
j_gene: TRBJ2-5
v_gene: TRBV18
d_gene: TRBD2
CDR3nt: TGTGCCAGCTCACCACTTCTGAGACTAGCGGGAGTGGTGGAGACCCAGTACTTC
CDR3aa: CASSPLLRLAGVVETQYF

abundance: -
j_gene: TRBJ2-3
v_gene: TRBV7-2
d_gene: TRBD2
CDR3nt: TGTGCCAGCAGCCTAGAACTAGCGGGCGGCACAGATACGCAGTATTTT
CDR3aa: CASSLELAGGTDTQYF

abundance: -
j_gene: TRBJ2-7
v_gene: TRBV5-1
d_gene: TRBD2
CDR3nt: TGCGCCAGCAGCTTACTAGCGGGAGTCTCCTACGAGCAGTACTTC
CDR3aa: CASSLLAGVSYEQYF

abundance: -
j_gene: TRBJ1-3
v_gene: TRBV10-3
d_gene: -
CDR3nt: TGTGCCATCAGTGACCCTTCCTCTGGAAACACCATATATTTT
CDR3aa: CAISDPSSGNTIYF

abundance: -
j_gene: TRBJ2-2
v_gene: TRBV6-5
d_gene: -
CDR3nt: TGTGCCAGCAGTTACCGAGTTATCACCGGGGAGCTGTTTTTT
CDR3aa: CASSYRVITGELFF

abundance: once
j_gene: TRBJ2-7
v_gene: TRBV4-1
d_gene: -
CDR3nt: TGCGCCAGCAGCCCACACGCCCTCGGTATCACCTACGAGCAGTACTTC
CDR3aa: CASSPHALGITYEQYF

abundance: once
j_gene: TRBJ1-2
v_gene: TRBV9
d_gene: TRBD1
CDR3nt: TGTGCCAGCAGCCATTCACCCTACAGGGGGTCGAACTATGGCTACACCTTC
CDR3aa: CASSHSPYRGSNYGYTF

abundance: few
j_gene: TRBJ1-5
v_gene: TRBV7-8
d_gene: -
CDR3nt: TGTGCCAGCAGCTTAGGGGTGCACGGTCAGCCCCAGCATTTT
CDR3aa: CASSLGVHGQPQHF

abundance: once
j_gene: TRBJ1-1
v_gene: TRBV19
d_gene: TRBD1
CDR3nt: TGTGCCAGCCTATCTGACAGGGGAATAGGGAACACTGAAGCTTTCTTT
CDR3aa: CASLSDRGIGNTEAFF

abundance: -
j_gene: TRBJ2-5
v_gene: TRBV9
d_gene: -
CDR3nt: TGTGCCAGCAGCGCGCACGTCGAAGAGACCCAGTACTTC
CDR3aa: CASSAHVEETQYF

abundance: -
j_gene: TRBJ1-5
v_gene: TRBV6-5
d_gene: -
CDR3nt: TGTGCCAGCTCCGACCCTGTTCAGCCCCAGCATTTT
CDR3aa: CASSDPVQPQHF

abundance: -
j_gene: TRBJ1-2
v_gene: TRBV6-5
d_gene: -
CDR3nt: TGTGCCAGCAGTTACTGGGCAGCGGACTATGGCTACACCTTC
CDR3aa: CASSYWAADYGYTF

abundance: -
j_gene: TRBJ1-1
v_gene: TRBV28
d_gene: -
CDR3nt: TGTGCCAGCAGTCCCAACAGGAACACTGAAGCTTTCTTT
CDR3aa: CASSPNRNTEAFF

abundance: -
j_gene: TRBJ2-1
v_gene: TRBV15
d_gene: -
CDR3nt: TGTGCCACCAGCCCTCGAGGGAATGAGCAGTTCTTC
CDR3aa: CATSPRGNEQFF

abundance: -
j_gene: TRBJ1-2
v_gene: TRBV7-9
d_gene: -
CDR3nt: TGTGCCAGCAGCTTAGAGTCTTCAGGTGGCTACACCTTC
CDR3aa: CASSLESSGGYTF

abundance: once
j_gene: TRBJ2-7
v_gene: TRBV28
d_gene: -
CDR3nt: TGTGCCAGCACTGGGAGCTCCTACGAGCAGTACTTC
CDR3aa: CASTGSSYEQYF

abundance: -
j_gene: TRBJ2-3
v_gene: TRBV29-1
d_gene: TRBD2
CDR3nt: TGCAGCGTAAGACTAGCGGATATCACAGATACGCAGTATTTT
CDR3aa: CSVRLADITDTQYF

abundance: -
j_gene: TRBJ2-3
v_gene: TRBV28
d_gene: -
CDR3nt: TGTGCCAGCAGTTTAATTGGGGGCCATAGCGGGCAAATAGATACGCAGTATTTT
CDR3aa: CASSLIGGHSGQIDTQYF

abundance: -
j_gene: TRBJ1-1
v_gene: TRBV6-5
d_gene: -
CDR3nt: TGTGCCAGCAGTCGAGGGAACACTGAAGCTTTCTTT
CDR3aa: CASSRGNTEAFF

abundance: -
j_gene: TRBJ1-1
v_gene: TRBV11-2
d_gene: TRBD1
CDR3nt: TGTGCCAGCAGAACCCTAGGACAGGTCACTGAAGCTTTCTTT
CDR3aa: CASRTLGQVTEAFF

abundance: -
j_gene: TRBJ1-2
v_gene: TRBV5-6
d_gene: -
CDR3nt: TGTGCCAGCAGCTTTAATCAGGGCGCGGGCGGCTACACCTTC
CDR3aa: CASSFNQGAGGYTF

abundance: -
j_gene: TRBJ1-6
v_gene: TRBV5-1
d_gene: -
CDR3nt: TGCGCCAGCAGCTTGGTTCCAGGATTACGGGAGTATAATTCACCCCTCCACTTT
CDR3aa: CASSLVPGLREYNSPLHF

abundance: -
j_gene: TRBJ2-7
v_gene: TRBV5-8
d_gene: TRBD2
CDR3nt: TGTGCCAGCAGCCACAACCTAGCGGAGCCTTACGAGCAGTACTTC
CDR3aa: CASSHNLAEPYEQYF

abundance: -
j_gene: TRBJ1-1
v_gene: TRBV5-1
d_gene: -
CDR3nt: TGCGCCAGCAGCCGGCTGACAGGTTGGAACACTGAAGCTTTCTTT
CDR3aa: CASSRLTGWNTEAFF

abundance: -
j_gene: TRBJ1-2
v_gene: TRBV4-1
d_gene: TRBD1
CDR3nt: TGCGCCAGCAGCCACCTTGGGACAGGCTTTAAGGATGGCTACACCTTC
CDR3aa: CASSHLGTGFKDGYTF

abundance: -
j_gene: TRBJ1-1
v_gene: TRBV28
d_gene: -
CDR3nt: TGTGCCAGCAGTTATTTGACAGGATGGAACACTGAAGCTTTCTTT
CDR3aa: CASSYLTGWNTEAFF

abundance: -
j_gene: TRBJ2-3
v_gene: TRBV7-3
d_gene: -
CDR3nt: TGTGCCAGCAGCTTACAGCAGCTTGGCACAGATACGCAGTATTTT
CDR3aa: CASSLQQLGTDTQYF

abundance: -
j_gene: TRBJ2-1
v_gene: TRBV11-2
d_gene: -
CDR3nt: TGTGCCAGCAGCTTACAAGGCAATGAGCAGTTCTTC
CDR3aa: CASSLQGNEQFF

abundance: -
j_gene: TRBJ1-5
v_gene: TRBV28
d_gene: TRBD1
CDR3nt: TGTGCCAGCACCGGGACAGGCGTTTTTCAGCCCCAGCATTTT
CDR3aa: CASTGTGVFQPQHF

abundance: -
j_gene: TRBJ2-1
v_gene: TRBV7-8
d_gene: -
CDR3nt: TGTGCCAGCAGCTTAGCGGGGGGCCCCTACAATGAGCAGTTCTTC
CDR3aa: CASSLAGGPYNEQFF

abundance: -
j_gene: TRBJ2-7
v_gene: TRBV5-8
d_gene: -
CDR3nt: TGTGCCAGCAGCATCTCCAGGGCCGAGCAGTACTTC
CDR3aa: CASSISRAEQYF